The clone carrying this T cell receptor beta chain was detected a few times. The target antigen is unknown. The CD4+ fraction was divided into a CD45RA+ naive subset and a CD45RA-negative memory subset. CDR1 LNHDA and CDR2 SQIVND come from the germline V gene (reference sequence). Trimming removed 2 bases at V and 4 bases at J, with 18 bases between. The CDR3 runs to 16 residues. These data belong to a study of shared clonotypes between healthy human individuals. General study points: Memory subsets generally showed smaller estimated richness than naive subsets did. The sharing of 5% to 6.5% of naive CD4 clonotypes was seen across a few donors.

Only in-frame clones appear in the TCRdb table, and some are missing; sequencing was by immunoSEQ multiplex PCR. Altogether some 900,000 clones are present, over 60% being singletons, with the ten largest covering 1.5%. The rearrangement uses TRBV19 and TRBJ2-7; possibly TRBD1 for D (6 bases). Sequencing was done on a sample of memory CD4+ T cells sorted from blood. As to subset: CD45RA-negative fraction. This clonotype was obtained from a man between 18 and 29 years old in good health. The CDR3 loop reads CASSIKYATGRYEQYF. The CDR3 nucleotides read TGTGCCAGTAGTATAAAATATGCGACAGGTCGGTACGAGCAGTACTTC.